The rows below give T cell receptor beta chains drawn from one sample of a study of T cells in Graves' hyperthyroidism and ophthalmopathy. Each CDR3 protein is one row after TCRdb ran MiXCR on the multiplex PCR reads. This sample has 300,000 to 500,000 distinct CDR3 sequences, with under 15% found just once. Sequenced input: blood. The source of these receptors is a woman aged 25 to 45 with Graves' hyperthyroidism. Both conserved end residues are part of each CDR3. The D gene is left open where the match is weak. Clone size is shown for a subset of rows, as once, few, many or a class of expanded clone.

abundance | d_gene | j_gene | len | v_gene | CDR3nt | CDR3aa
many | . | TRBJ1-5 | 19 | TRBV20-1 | TGCAGTGCTAGAGATGGGGTCCGGGGCCAGGGCGTATTCAATCAGCCCCAGCATTTT | CSARDGVRGQGVFNQPQHF
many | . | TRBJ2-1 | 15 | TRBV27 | TGTGCCAGCACCCGGAGCGAGAGCTCCTACAATGAGCAGTTCTTC | CASTRSESSYNEQFF
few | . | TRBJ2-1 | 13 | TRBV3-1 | TGTGCCAGCAGCCTAGGAACCTGGGGGGAGCAGTTCTTC | CASSLGTWGEQFF
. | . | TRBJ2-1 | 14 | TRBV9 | TGTGCCAGCAGCGTAGGTAGTAGCAGCAATGAGCAGTTCTTC | CASSVGSSSNEQFF
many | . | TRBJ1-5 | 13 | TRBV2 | TGTGCCAGCAGTGAAAATAGCAATCAGCCCCAGCATTTT | CASSENSNQPQHF
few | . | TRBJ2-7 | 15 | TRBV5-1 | TGCGCCAGCAGCTTTTCGGGCGTGGGCTCCTACGAGCAGTACTTC | CASSFSGVGSYEQYF
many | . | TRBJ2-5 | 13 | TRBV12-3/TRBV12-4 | TGTGCCAGCAGTTCCCCGGGACTTGAGACCCAGTACTTC | CASSSPGLETQYF
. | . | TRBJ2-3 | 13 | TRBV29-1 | TGCAGCGTGGGAGAGGGCAACCCAGATACGCAGTATTTT | CSVGEGNPDTQYF
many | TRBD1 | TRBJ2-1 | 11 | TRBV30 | TGTGCCTCTAGACAGGGGCCTGAGCAGTTCTTC | CASRQGPEQFF
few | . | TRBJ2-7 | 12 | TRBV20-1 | TGCAGTGCCATCTCGCATACCTACGAGCAGTACTTC | CSAISHTYEQYF
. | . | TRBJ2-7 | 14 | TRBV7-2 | TGTGCCAGCAGCTTCCGACTTCCCGCCTACGAGCAGTACTTC | CASSFRLPAYEQYF
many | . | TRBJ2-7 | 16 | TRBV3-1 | TGTGCCAGCAGCCAAGCTCGAACTAATTCCTACTACGAGCAGTACTTC | CASSQARTNSYYEQYF
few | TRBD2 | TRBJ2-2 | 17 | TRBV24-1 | TGTGCCACCAGTGATTCAAGCGGGAGGCCCGACACCGGGGAGCTGTTTTTT | CATSDSSGRPDTGELFF
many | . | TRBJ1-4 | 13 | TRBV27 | TGTGCCAGCAGTTTGGGGACTAATGAAAAACTGTTTTTT | CASSLGTNEKLFF
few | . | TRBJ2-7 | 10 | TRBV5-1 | TGCGCCACCCGGGGCTGCGAGCAGTACTTC | CATRGCEQYF
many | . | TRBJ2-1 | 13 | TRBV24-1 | TGTGCCACCAGTGCGAAGGGGTGGAATGAGCAGTTCTTC | CATSAKGWNEQFF
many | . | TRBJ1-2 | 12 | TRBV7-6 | TGTGCCAGCTGGGGGGAGAGGGATGGCTACACCTTC | CASWGERDGYTF
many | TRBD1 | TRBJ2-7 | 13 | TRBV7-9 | TGTGCCAGCCTCCCAGGGGGTCGGTACGAGCAGTACTTC | CASLPGGRYEQYF
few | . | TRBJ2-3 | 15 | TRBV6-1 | TGTGCCAGCAGTGAAGCGTCAGTTAGCACAGATACGCAGTATTTT | CASSEASVSTDTQYF
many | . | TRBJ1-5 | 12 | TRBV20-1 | TGCAGTGCACGGGACGTCAATCAGCCCCAGCATTTT | CSARDVNQPQHF
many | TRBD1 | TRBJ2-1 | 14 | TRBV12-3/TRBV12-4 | TGTGCCAGCATTGACAGGGGTAAAACGAATGAGCAGTTCTTC | CASIDRGKTNEQFF
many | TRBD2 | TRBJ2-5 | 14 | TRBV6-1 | TGTGCCAGCAGTACATCGGGACTAGCGGGAGTTAGGGACTTC | CASSTSGLAGVRDF
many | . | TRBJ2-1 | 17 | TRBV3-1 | TGTGCCAGCAGCCATTTACAAGCGCTTAGCTCCTACAATGAGCAGTTCTTC | CASSHLQALSSYNEQFF
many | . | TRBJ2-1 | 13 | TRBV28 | TGTGCCAGCACCCCGAGGCCCTACAATGAGCAGTTCTTC | CASTPRPYNEQFF
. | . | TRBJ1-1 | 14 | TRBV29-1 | TGCAGCGTTCGTAGGGCCGCCGCAAGCACTGAAGCTTTCTTT | CSVRRAAASTEAFF
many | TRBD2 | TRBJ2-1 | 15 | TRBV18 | TGTGCCAGCTCACGGACTAGCTCATCATACAATGAGCAGTTCTTC | CASSRTSSSYNEQFF
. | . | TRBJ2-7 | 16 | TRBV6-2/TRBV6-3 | TGTGCCAGCAGTCCCCCCTCCCGGGACTTCTCCTACGAGCAGTACTTC | CASSPPSRDFSYEQYF
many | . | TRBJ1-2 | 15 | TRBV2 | TGTGCCAGCACCCGACAAGGCCAGGGCCGCTATGGCTACACCTTC | CASTRQGQGRYGYTF
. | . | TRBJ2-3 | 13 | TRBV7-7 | TGTGCTAGCAGCTTAGGCGTTCGTGATACGCAGTATTTT | CASSLGVRDTQYF
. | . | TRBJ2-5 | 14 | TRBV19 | TGTGCCAGTAGTATCTCCCGGGCGGAACAGACCCGGTACTTC | CASSISRAEQTRYF
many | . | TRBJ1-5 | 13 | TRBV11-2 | TGTGCCAGCAGCGTGGGCCCAAATCAGCCCCAGCATTTT | CASSVGPNQPQHF
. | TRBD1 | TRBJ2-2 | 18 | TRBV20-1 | TGCAGTGCTAGAGAGCCCAATCCGGGACAGGGAACCACCGGGGAGCTGTTTTTT | CSAREPNPGQGTTGELFF
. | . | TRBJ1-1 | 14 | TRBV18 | TGTGCCAGCTCACCACCTTGGGACCGGTTGGGAGCTTTCTTT | CASSPPWDRLGAFF